A selection of T cell receptor beta chains follows, all from one sample in a study of shared clonotypes between healthy human individuals. The protocol was immunoSEQ multiplex PCR, while the TCRdb copy is restricted to in-frame clones and leaves out a portion. Among about 1 million clones listed, 75% were seen once. Input material: memory CD4+ T cells sorted from blood. Receptor source: a man younger than 35 in good health. CDR3s include the opening cysteine and the closing phenylalanine or tryptophan. Each record gives: V gene, J gene, D gene, clone size, CDR3 protein, CDR3 DNA. D genes are given only for firm matches. For some rows the clone size is stated as once, few or many, or as a class when expanded; others skip it.

TRBV18,TRBJ2-7,TRBD1,-,CASSSDRSSYEQYF,TGTGCCAGCTCTTCGGACAGGAGCTCCTACGAGCAGTACTTC
TRBV9,TRBJ1-3,TRBD1,-,CASSPKTGSGNTIYF,TGTGCCAGCAGCCCGAAGACAGGGTCTGGAAACACCATATATTTT
TRBV18,TRBJ2-7,-,once,CASSPTQGVTDEQYF,TGTGCCAGCTCACCAACACAAGGGGTTACTGACGAGCAGTACTTC
TRBV18,TRBJ2-6,-,-,CASSPDRYSSGANVLTF,TGTGCCAGCTCACCGGACAGATACAGCTCTGGGGCCAACGTCCTGACTTTC
TRBV19,TRBJ1-4,-,-,CASSIGGKLFF,TGTGCCAGTAGTATCGGGGGAAAACTGTTTTTT
TRBV6-5,TRBJ2-3,-,few,CASSSRGDTQYF,TGTGCCAGCAGTTCCCGGGGAGATACGCAGTATTTT
TRBV19,TRBJ2-3,TRBD1,many,CASSTHRGIGTDTQYF,TGTGCCAGTAGTACTCACAGGGGAATTGGCACAGATACGCAGTATTTT
TRBV7-2,TRBJ2-7,-,-,CASSSGPEQYF,TGTGCCAGCAGCTCGGGACCAGAGCAGTACTTC
TRBV11-2,TRBJ2-7,TRBD1,-,CASTWDRLSYEQYF,TGTGCCAGCACCTGGGACAGACTCTCCTACGAGCAGTACTTC
TRBV6-1,TRBJ2-3,-,few,CASRADQGWTQYF,TGTGCCAGCAGAGCTGACCAGGGATGGACGCAGTATTTT
TRBV10-2,TRBJ1-1,-,-,CATTSQSGSIFFF,TGCGCCACCACAAGTCAGTCCGGCTCCATTTTTTTCTTT
TRBV9,TRBJ2-2,TRBD2,few,CASRPGLESGELFF,TGTGCCAGCAGACCGGGACTAGAATCCGGGGAGCTGTTTTTT
TRBV7-2,TRBJ2-1,-,-,CASSLRTGPPNEQFF,TGTGCCAGCAGCTTACGAACAGGACCCCCAAATGAGCAGTTCTTC
TRBV28,TRBJ1-1,-,-,CASSLSTEAFF,TGTGCCAGCAGTTTATCCACTGAAGCTTTCTTT
TRBV5-4,TRBJ2-2,TRBD2,-,CASSPGRGAANTGELFF,TGTGCCAGCAGCCCTGGGCGGGGGGCCGCGAACACCGGGGAGCTGTTTTTT
TRBV9,TRBJ2-3,-,once,CASSTGTPRDTQYF,TGTGCCAGCAGCACCGGGACACCTAGAGATACGCAGTATTTT
TRBV28,TRBJ1-5,-,few,CASSPTNGGNQPQHF,TGTGCCAGCAGTCCGACGAACGGAGGCAATCAGCCCCAGCATTTT
TRBV2,TRBJ1-5,-,-,CASSEHTNNQPQHF,TGTGCCAGCAGTGAACACACAAACAATCAGCCCCAGCATTTT
TRBV19,TRBJ1-5,-,-,CASNQGMMGNQPQHF,TGTGCCAGTAACCAGGGGATGATGGGCAATCAGCCCCAGCATTTT
TRBV6-6,TRBJ2-5,-,-,CASSYSGPLWETQYF,TGTGCCAGCAGTTACTCGGGGCCTTTATGGGAGACCCAGTACTTC
TRBV4-3,TRBJ2-5,TRBD2,-,CASSQDWREGRETQYF,TGCGCCAGCAGCCAAGATTGGCGGGAGGGCCGGGAGACCCAGTACTTC
TRBV5-1,TRBJ2-3,-,-,CASSSPSGHSTDTQYF,TGCGCCAGCAGCTCACCCTCGGGACACTCCACAGATACGCAGTATTTT
TRBV6-5,TRBJ2-3,TRBD1,-,CAISGGRDTDTQYF,TGTGCCATCTCAGGGGGCCGGGACACAGATACGCAGTATTTT
TRBV2,TRBJ2-3,-,-,CASSLGRSTDTQYF,TGTGCCAGCAGCCTAGGTCGGAGCACAGATACGCAGTATTTT
TRBV7-9,TRBJ2-7,-,-,CASSLGGGPYEQYF,TGTGCCAGCAGCTTGGGGGGGGGCCCCTACGAGCAGTACTTC
TRBV4-3,TRBJ2-2,TRBD2,few,CASSQELLAGRTGELFF,TGCGCCAGCAGCCAAGAGCTCCTAGCGGGACGAACCGGGGAGCTGTTTTTT